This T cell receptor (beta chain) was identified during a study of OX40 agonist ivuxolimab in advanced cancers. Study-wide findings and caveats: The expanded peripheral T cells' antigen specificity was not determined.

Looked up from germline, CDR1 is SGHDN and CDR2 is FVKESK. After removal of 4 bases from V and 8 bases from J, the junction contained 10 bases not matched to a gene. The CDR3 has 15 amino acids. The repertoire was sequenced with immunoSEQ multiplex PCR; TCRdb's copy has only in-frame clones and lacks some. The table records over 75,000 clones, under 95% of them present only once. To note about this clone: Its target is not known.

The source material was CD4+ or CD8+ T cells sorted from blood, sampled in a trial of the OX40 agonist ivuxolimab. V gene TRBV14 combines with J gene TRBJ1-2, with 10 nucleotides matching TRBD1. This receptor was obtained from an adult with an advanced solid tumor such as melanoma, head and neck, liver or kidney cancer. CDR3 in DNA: TGTGCCAGCAGCCCAGGGGACAGGGGTTTGGGAGGCTACACCTTC. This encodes CASSPGDRGLGGYTF.